The clone carrying this T cell receptor beta chain was seen more than once but under ten times. Antigen unknown. This entry belongs to a study of T cell repertoires in cytomegalovirus infection. Study details: It was recently identified HLA-C-restricted and well-studied HLA-B-restricted CMV epitopes that the study used. CMV infection and matching HLA type were both indicated by public TCR beta signatures.

Study-wide points: The study found HLA-C-restricted CMV-specific TCR beta clonotypes dominating the ex vivo response.

TCRdb processed the reads anew with MiXCR; each CDR3 protein has one entry. The data hold about 160,000 distinct CDR3 sequences, with about a fifth observed a single time. Sequencing was performed on CD8+ T cells from cultured PBMCs, taken from culture after CMV antigen stimulation. This clonotype originated in a human donor in good health (CMV status not recorded). Some clones in this sample may be carry-over from other donors' samples.

The CDR3 DNA reads TGTGCCAGCCAGACAGGGGACAATGAGCAGTTCTTC. Encoded protein: CASQTGDNEQFF. This chain joins TRBV28 and TRBJ2-1; 8 nucleotides agree with TRBD1. Per germline, CDR1 MDHEN and CDR2 SYDVKM. With V trimmed by 8 bases and J by 5 bases, 2 bases remained unmatched. The CDR3 runs to 12 residues. Complete variable domain (other parts from reference TRBV28 and TRBJ2-1): DVKVTQSSRYLVKRTGEKVFLECVQDMDHENMFWYRQDPGLGLRLIYFSYDVKMKEKGDIPEGYSVSREKKERFSLILESASTNQTSMYLCASQTGDNEQFFGPGTRLTVL.